The rows below give T cell receptor beta chains drawn from one sample of a study of molecular identifiers for immune sequencing clone quantification. Using its own MiXCR run on the PCR reads, TCRdb lists one record per CDR3 protein. This table has around 480,000 distinct CDR3 sequences, roughly a fifth appearing once. The source material was naive CD8+ T cells from blood, with Jurkat cell RNA spiked in. The receptor source for this set is a human donor in good health. Some libraries in this study had Jurkat cell RNA spiked in. Each CDR3 is given with its conserved first and last residue. Fields, in order: CDR3 DNA, CDR3 protein, V gene, J gene, D gene, clone size. The D gene is left open where the match is weak. Expanded clones are given a class, and other clones once, few, many or no size at all.

DNA: TGCGCCAGCAGCCAAGTTCGGCTAGCGGGCACAGATACGCAGTATTTT
CDR3: CASSQVRLAGTDTQYF
V: TRBV4-1
J: TRBJ2-3
D: TRBD2
size: many

DNA: TGTGCCAGCAGTGATTTCGGCGGGAGCACAGATACGCAGTATTTT
CDR3: CASSDFGGSTDTQYF
V: TRBV6-4
J: TRBJ2-3
D: NA
size: NA

DNA: TGCGCCAGCAGCCCCGGGACCGAAAGCAATCAGCCCCAGCATTTT
CDR3: CASSPGTESNQPQHF
V: TRBV4-1
J: TRBJ1-5
D: NA
size: many

DNA: TGTGCCAGCAGCCCAGACTGGGAGACCCAGTACTTC
CDR3: CASSPDWETQYF
V: TRBV7-6
J: TRBJ2-5
D: NA
size: many

DNA: TGTGCCAGCAGTGAACAGCTAGCGGGACTGTCCGGGGAGCAGTTCTTC
CDR3: CASSEQLAGLSGEQFF
V: TRBV2
J: TRBJ2-1
D: TRBD2
size: NA

DNA: TGTGCCACCAGCAGAGATAGGGCACTAGCCAAAAACATTCAGTACTTC
CDR3: CATSRDRALAKNIQYF
V: TRBV15
J: TRBJ2-4
D: NA
size: many

DNA: TGTGCCAGCAGCTTGTGGGGGGTCAAAAATTCGGGCACTGAAGCTTTCTTT
CDR3: CASSLWGVKNSGTEAFF
V: TRBV5-6
J: TRBJ1-1
D: NA
size: few

DNA: TGTGCCAGCAGTTTGGTGGCGGGGGGTACCGGGGAGCTGTTTTTT
CDR3: CASSLVAGGTGELFF
V: TRBV28
J: TRBJ2-2
D: TRBD2
size: few

DNA: TGTGCCAGCAGCACAGGGACAGGGGGAAACGCAGATACGCAGTATTTT
CDR3: CASSTGTGGNADTQYF
V: TRBV11-3
J: TRBJ2-3
D: TRBD1
size: NA

DNA: TGTGCCAGCAGTTACTCGAAGCGCGGGGGCTACACCTTC
CDR3: CASSYSKRGGYTF
V: TRBV6-5
J: TRBJ1-2
D: NA
size: few

DNA: TGTGCCAGCAGCCCCGCCCTCCAAGAGACCCAGTACTTC
CDR3: CASSPALQETQYF
V: TRBV3-1
J: TRBJ2-5
D: NA
size: many

DNA: TGTGCCAGCAGTCCCGTGGGGAGTGGCAATCAGCCCCAGCATTTT
CDR3: CASSPVGSGNQPQHF
V: TRBV12-3/TRBV12-4
J: TRBJ1-5
D: NA
size: many

DNA: TGCGCCAGCAGCCAAGAGACTTACAGGGACAGAGACATTTTGATGAACACTGAAGCTTTCTTT
CDR3: CASSQETYRDRDILMNTEAFF
V: TRBV4-3
J: TRBJ1-1
D: TRBD1
size: few

DNA: TGTGCCAGCAGCTTAGGGCCAGGGGGGTTTGGGACAGATACGCAGTATTTT
CDR3: CASSLGPGGFGTDTQYF
V: TRBV7-9
J: TRBJ2-3
D: NA
size: few

DNA: TGTGCCAGCAGCTTAGACCGGGGACAGGTCTCAGGAAACACCATATATTTT
CDR3: CASSLDRGQVSGNTIYF
V: TRBV7-6
J: TRBJ1-3
D: TRBD1
size: few

DNA: TGTGCCAGCAGTTTTTCACAGTCCTACGAGCAGTACTTC
CDR3: CASSFSQSYEQYF
V: TRBV27
J: TRBJ2-7
D: NA
size: few

DNA: TGCGCCAGCAGCCAAGACGGATCGGGGACTGAAGCTTTCTTT
CDR3: CASSQDGSGTEAFF
V: TRBV4-3
J: TRBJ1-1
D: NA
size: many

DNA: TGTGCCAGCAGCGTGGAGGCGGCAGGGCCGAACACCGGGGAGCTGTTTTTT
CDR3: CASSVEAAGPNTGELFF
V: TRBV9
J: TRBJ2-2
D: NA
size: many

DNA: TGTGCCAGCAGTCTTCCAACCCGCACAGATACGCAGTATTTT
CDR3: CASSLPTRTDTQYF
V: TRBV12-3/TRBV12-4
J: TRBJ2-3
D: NA
size: NA

DNA: TGTGCCAGCAGCCAAGTAGAGATCCAAGAGACCCAGTACTTC
CDR3: CASSQVEIQETQYF
V: TRBV14
J: TRBJ2-5
D: NA
size: few

DNA: TGCAGTGCTAGAGATTCGGACAGGGGCGACCCCTACCGTCCTGAGCAGTTCTTC
CDR3: CSARDSDRGDPYRPEQFF
V: TRBV20-1
J: TRBJ2-1
D: TRBD1
size: NA

DNA: TGTGCCAGCAGCTTAGTAGAAAGGGGGGCGCAAGAGACCCAGTACTTC
CDR3: CASSLVERGAQETQYF
V: TRBV7-8
J: TRBJ2-5
D: NA
size: NA

DNA: TGTGCCAGCAGCTTGGCCACAGGACACAACACTGAAGCTTTCTTT
CDR3: CASSLATGHNTEAFF
V: TRBV7-9
J: TRBJ1-1
D: NA
size: many

DNA: TGCAGCGTGAGGGAATTGGGGACCGGGGAGCTGTTTTTT
CDR3: CSVRELGTGELFF
V: TRBV29-1
J: TRBJ2-2
D: NA
size: many

DNA: TGTGCCAGCAGCGAAGGGAACAGGGGGTACCAAGAGACCCAGTACTTC
CDR3: CASSEGNRGYQETQYF
V: TRBV9
J: TRBJ2-5
D: TRBD1
size: few

DNA: TGTGCCAGCGGGTCCTATAATTCACCCCTCCACTTT
CDR3: CASGSYNSPLHF
V: TRBV13
J: TRBJ1-6
D: NA
size: many

DNA: TGCGCCAGCAGCCAGGAACTAGCGGGGGGGCAGGTTACGCAGTATTTT
CDR3: CASSQELAGGQVTQYF
V: TRBV4-1
J: TRBJ2-3
D: TRBD2
size: few

DNA: TGTGCCAGCAGTTCCGCGGGACAGTCATATGGCTACACCTTC
CDR3: CASSSAGQSYGYTF
V: TRBV12-3/TRBV12-4
J: TRBJ1-2
D: TRBD1
size: NA

DNA: TGCGCCAGCAGCCTATGGCCGAGGGACAGGGATGAAAAACTGTTTTTT
CDR3: CASSLWPRDRDEKLFF
V: TRBV4-1
J: TRBJ1-4
D: TRBD1
size: many

DNA: TGTGCCAGCAGTTACTCGGCTAGCGGGAGCGATGAGCAGTTCTTC
CDR3: CASSYSASGSDEQFF
V: TRBV6-5
J: TRBJ2-1
D: TRBD2
size: few

DNA: TGCAGCGCACCCCAAGCGGGAGGGCCTCTGAATGAGCAGTTCTTC
CDR3: CSAPQAGGPLNEQFF
V: TRBV29-1
J: TRBJ2-1
D: TRBD2
size: few

DNA: TGTGCCAGCAGCTTGGAGTCAGGGCACTATGGCTACACCTTC
CDR3: CASSLESGHYGYTF
V: TRBV5-4
J: TRBJ1-2
D: NA
size: NA

DNA: TGCAGCGTGGTTGGGGGTATGTGGACTGAAGCTTTCTTT
CDR3: CSVVGGMWTEAFF
V: TRBV29-1
J: TRBJ1-1
D: NA
size: many

DNA: TGTGCCAGCAGCACCCCGGGCGGGGCCGCCTCCTACGAGCAGTACTTC
CDR3: CASSTPGGAASYEQYF
V: TRBV7-9
J: TRBJ2-7
D: NA
size: few

DNA: TGCGCCAGCAGCTCGGGACAGGGGGAATACGAGCAGTACTTC
CDR3: CASSSGQGEYEQYF
V: TRBV5-1
J: TRBJ2-7
D: TRBD1
size: many

DNA: TGTGCCATCAACGGGGGCCAAGAAGAGACCCAGTACTTC
CDR3: CAINGGQEETQYF
V: TRBV10-3
J: TRBJ2-5
D: NA
size: NA

DNA: TGTGCCAGCAGTTTAGGACAGAGCTCCTATAATTCACCCCTCCACTTT
CDR3: CASSLGQSSYNSPLHF
V: TRBV12-3/TRBV12-4
J: TRBJ1-6
D: NA
size: NA

DNA: TGTGCCAGCAGCTTGTTAACCCCCGGCTCTGGGGCCAACGTCCTGACTTTC
CDR3: CASSLLTPGSGANVLTF
V: TRBV11-2
J: TRBJ2-6
D: NA
size: few

DNA: TGCAGTGCTAGAGATGGACTGAACACCGGGGAGCTGTTTTTT
CDR3: CSARDGLNTGELFF
V: TRBV20-1
J: TRBJ2-2
D: NA
size: NA

DNA: TGTGCCAGCAGCTTCCGGACAGGGGGCTGGAACGAGCAGTACTTC
CDR3: CASSFRTGGWNEQYF
V: TRBV5-6
J: TRBJ2-7
D: TRBD1
size: few